This TCR beta chain was obtained from a study of response to subunit inactivated influenza vaccine. Findings and limits, study-wide: The authors offered the suggestion that each seasonal influenza vaccination recruits few new T cells.

The V end was cut by 2 bases, the J end by 3 bases, with 13 bases between. The germline V gene encodes CDR1 MNHEY and CDR2 SVGAGI. CDR3 length equals 15 residues. Comment on this clonotype: Antigen specificity is unknown.

TCRdb processed the RT-PCR reads anew with MiXCR; each CDR3 protein has one entry. The sample consists of under 200,000 distinct CDR3 sequences, approximately 10% of them appearing once. The sequence derives from a man between 50 and 59 years old who received an inactivated influenza vaccine. The sample was non-naive T cells sorted from PBMCs, taken about 40 days after vaccination. This sequence joins TRBV6-5 and TRBJ1-1; tentative D call: TRBD1 (5 bases). The CDR3 loop reads CASSYRGLWDTEAFF. Written as DNA, the CDR3 is TGTGCCAGCAGTTACAGGGGTTTGTGGGACACTGAAGCTTTCTTT.